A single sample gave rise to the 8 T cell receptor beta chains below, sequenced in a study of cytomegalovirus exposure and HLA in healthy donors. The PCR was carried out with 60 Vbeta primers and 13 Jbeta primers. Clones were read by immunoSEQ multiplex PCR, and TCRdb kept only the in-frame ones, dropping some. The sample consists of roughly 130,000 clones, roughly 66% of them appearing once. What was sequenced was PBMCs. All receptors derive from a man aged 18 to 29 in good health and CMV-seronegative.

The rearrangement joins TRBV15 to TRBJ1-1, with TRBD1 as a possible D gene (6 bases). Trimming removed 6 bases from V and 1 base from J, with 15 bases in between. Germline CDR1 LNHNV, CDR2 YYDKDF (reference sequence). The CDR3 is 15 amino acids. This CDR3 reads CATRIGQTSNTEAFF. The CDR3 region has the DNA TGTGCCACCAGAATAGGACAGACCTCGAACACTGAAGCTTTCTTT.

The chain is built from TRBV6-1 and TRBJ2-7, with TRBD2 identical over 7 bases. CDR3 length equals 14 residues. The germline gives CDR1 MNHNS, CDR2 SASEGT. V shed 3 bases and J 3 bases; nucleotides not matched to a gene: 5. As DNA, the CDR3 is TGTGCCAGCAGTGACATGGGGGGGATCTACGAGCAGTACTTC. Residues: CASSDMGGIYEQYF.

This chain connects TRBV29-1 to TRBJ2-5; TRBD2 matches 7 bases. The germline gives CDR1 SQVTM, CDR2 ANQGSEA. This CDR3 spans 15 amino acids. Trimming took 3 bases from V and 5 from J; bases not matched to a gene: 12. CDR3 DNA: TGCAGCGTTGATAAAGCGGGGAGGGGTGGGGAGACCCAGTACTTC. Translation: CSVDKAGRGGETQYF. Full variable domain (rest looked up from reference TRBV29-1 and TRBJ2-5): SAVISQKPSRDICQRGTSLTIQCQVDSQVTMMFWYRQQPGQSLTLIATANQGSEATYESGFVIDKFPISRPNLTFSTLTVSNMSPEDSSIYLCSVDKAGRGGETQYFGPGTRLLVL.

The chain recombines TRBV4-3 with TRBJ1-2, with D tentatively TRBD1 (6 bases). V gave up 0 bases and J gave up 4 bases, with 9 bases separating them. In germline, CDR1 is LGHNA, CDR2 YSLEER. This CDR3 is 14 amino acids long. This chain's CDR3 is CASSQEKGVYGYTF. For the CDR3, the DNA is TGCGCCAGCAGCCAAGAAAAGGGGGTCTATGGCTACACCTTC.

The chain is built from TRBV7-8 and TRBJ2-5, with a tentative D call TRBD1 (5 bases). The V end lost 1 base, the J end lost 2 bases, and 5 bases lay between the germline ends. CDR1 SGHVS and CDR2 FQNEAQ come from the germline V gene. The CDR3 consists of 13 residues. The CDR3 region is CASSLGTQETQYF. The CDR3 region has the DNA TGTGCCAGCAGCTTAGGGACACAAGAGACCCAGTACTTC.

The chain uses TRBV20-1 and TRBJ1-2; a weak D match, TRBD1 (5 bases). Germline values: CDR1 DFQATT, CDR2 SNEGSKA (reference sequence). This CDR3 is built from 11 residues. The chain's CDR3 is CRGAANYGYTF. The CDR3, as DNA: TGCAGAGGGGCGGCGAACTATGGCTACACCTTC.

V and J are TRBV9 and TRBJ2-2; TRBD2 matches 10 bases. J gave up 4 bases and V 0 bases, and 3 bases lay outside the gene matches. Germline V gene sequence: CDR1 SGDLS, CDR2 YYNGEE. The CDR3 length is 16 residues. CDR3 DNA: TGTGCCAGCAGCGTAGGGACTAGCGGATTCACCGGGGAGCTGTTTTTT. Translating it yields CASSVGTSGFTGELFF.

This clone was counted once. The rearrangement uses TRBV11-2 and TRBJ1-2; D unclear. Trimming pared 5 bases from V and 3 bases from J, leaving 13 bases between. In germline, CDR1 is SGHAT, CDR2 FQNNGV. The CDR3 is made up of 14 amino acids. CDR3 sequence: CASSRPPGDYGYTF. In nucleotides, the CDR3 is TGTGCCAGCAGCCGCCCACCCGGGGACTATGGCTACACCTTC.